Included here is one TCR beta chain sequence, with context. Libraries were prepared by immunoSEQ multiplex PCR; TCRdb keeps only in-frame clonotypes and omits some of them. The table shows 85,000 to 100,000 clones, with more than 75% occurring only once. This record comes from a study of blood T cell repertoires in COVID-19. Germline assignment: CDR1 SGHAT and CDR2 FQNNGV. V lost 5 bases to trimming and J lost 7 bases; unmatched junction nucleotides: 4. There are 14 residues in the CDR3. Sequences were obtained from peripheral blood. This receptor was obtained from a human donor in a cohort sampled during active COVID-19. The V and J genes are TRBV11-2 and TRBJ2-2; 10 nucleotides match TRBD2. CDR3 nucleotides: TGTGCCAGCAGCCAAGAGCGGGAGGGCGGGGAGCTGTTTTTT. As protein: CASSQEREGGELFF.